The 24 T cell receptor beta chains below were found in one sample sequenced in a study of Ad26.COV2.S vaccination and SARS-CoV-2 variants. The sample's treatment: some 20 received Ad26.COV2.S at low or high dose, single or two shots; 5 received placebo; per-sample allocation not given. Samples analyzed were those drawn on day 63 after the first vaccine or placebo injection. Assay: immunoSEQ multiplex PCR; the TCRdb copy retains only in-frame clones and omits some. This sample has approximately 350,000 clones, with around 87% found just once. Sample: peripheral blood, taken in a trial of Ad26.COV2.S vaccine versus placebo. These receptors were taken from a person between 18 and 65 years old who received the Ad26.COV2.S COVID-19 vaccine or a placebo.

V usage is TRBV9 and J usage is TRBJ1-1, with D possibly being TRBD1 (6 bases). CDR1 SGDLS and CDR2 YYNGEE come from the germline V gene. V gave up 4 bases and J gave up 4 bases, with 17 bases separating them. CDR3 length: 15 residues. The CDR3 DNA follows: TGTGCCAGCAGCCCTACCAGGGGCTCTAGCACTGAAGCTTTCTTT. It encodes CASSPTRGSSTEAFF.

The V and J genes are TRBV30 and TRBJ2-1, with D unresolved. Trimming shortened V by 7 bases and J by 2 bases, and 6 bases separated the two germline ends. The CDR3 is 11 amino acids. The germline CDR1 and CDR2 sequences are GTSNPN and SVGIG (reference sequence). CDR3 nucleotides: TGTGCCTCGGGTCCCTACAATGAGCAGTTCTTC. Encoded protein: CASGPYNEQFF.

The chain carries TRBV6-5 and TRBJ1-2; 9 nucleotides align to TRBD1. V dropped 6 bases and J dropped 3; count of bases not matched to a gene: 8. CDR1 and CDR2 (germline): MNHEY, SVGAGI. CDR3 length: 15 residues. In DNA form, the CDR3 reads TGTGCCAGCAGCCTCGGACAGGGGCGAGACTATGGCTACACCTTC. This gives the protein CASSLGQGRDYGYTF.

This sequence joins TRBV27 and TRBJ2-3, with D possibly matching TRBD2 (6 bases). In germline, CDR1 is MNHEY, CDR2 SMNVEV (reference sequence). V was shortened by 6 bases and J by 4 bases, with 20 bases between the two germline ends. The CDR3 length is 16 residues. Here the CDR3 reads CASRPGLHRWADTQYF. The CDR3 nucleotides read TGTGCCAGCAGGCCGGGACTTCATCGTTGGGCAGATACGCAGTATTTT.

The chain is built from TRBV18 and TRBJ2-1, with D possibly matching TRBD1 (6 bases). The CDR3 has 16 amino acids. V gave up 5 bases and J gave up 0 bases, with 14 bases separating them. Per germline, CDR1 KGHSH and CDR2 LQKENI. The CDR3 spells CASSTGSVSSYNEQFF. CDR3 nucleotide sequence: TGTGCCAGCTCAACAGGGAGTGTGAGCTCCTACAATGAGCAGTTCTTC.

This clone was seen just once. The junction departs from the called germline gene at one end, perhaps through a read error. This rearrangement joins TRBV15 to TRBJ2-5; D may be TRBD2 (6 bases). The CDR3 sequence is 14 residues long. Germline CDR1 LNHNV, CDR2 YYDKDF (reference sequence). The CDR3 reads CATSRGGDEEAQYF. CDR3 coding DNA: TGTGCCACCAGCAGAGGGGGGGACGAAGAGGCCCAGTACTTC.

This clone was observed once. This chain joins TRBV18 and TRBJ1-1, with D unresolved. Trimming shortened V by 2 bases and J by 5 bases, and 3 bases separated the two germline ends. The CDR3 length is 11 residues. Germline CDR1 KGHSH, CDR2 LQKENI. The DNA of the CDR3 is TGTGCCAGCTCACCAGGGACTGAAGCTTTCTTT. Translating gives CASSPGTEAFF.

The CDR3 is CASSLVRSGLNTEAFF. CDR3 nucleotide sequence: TGTGCCAGCAGCTTAGTGCGTTCAGGGCTGAACACTGAAGCTTTCTTT. The chain recombines TRBV7-9 with TRBJ1-1; D might be TRBD1 (5 bases). The CDR3 spans 16 residues. Trimming took 1 base from V and 0 from J, leaving 12 bases between them. CDR1 and CDR2 (germline): SEHNR, FQNEAQ (reference sequence). The entire variable domain, with the rest obtained from reference TRBV7-9 and TRBJ1-1, is as follows: DTGVSQNPRHKITKRGQNVTFRCDPISEHNRLYWYRQTLGQGPEFLTYFQNEAQLEKSRLLSDRFSAERPKGSFSTLEIQRTEQGDSAMYLCASSLVRSGLNTEAFFGQGTRLTVV.

The rearrangement links TRBV7-9 to TRBJ2-5, with a tentative D call TRBD1 (5 bases). The CDR3 has 15 amino acids. The germline gives CDR1 SEHNR, CDR2 FQNEAQ (reference sequence). Trimming took off 7 bases at V and 3 bases at J, with 18 bases between the two ends. CDR3 sequence: CASTLGARTEETQYF. As DNA, the CDR3 is TGTGCCAGCACCCTAGGGGCCAGAACGGAAGAGACCCAGTACTTC.

Comments on this clone: Germline is not matched at one junction end, which may reflect a read error. V is TRBV5-3 and J is TRBJ1-2, with unresolved D. TRBV5-3 is classed as an ORF, of uncertain function. The CDR3 consists of 13 residues. The chain's CDR3 is CTRSPLPGYGYTF. CDR3 coding DNA: TGTACCAGATCCCCCCTACCTGGCTATGGCTACACCTTC.

Concerning this clone itself: Other DNA variants within this sample encode the same CDR3. The V and J genes are TRBV3-1 (or the pseudogene TRBV3-2) and TRBJ1-3; possible D gene TRBD1, 5 bases. The CDR3 spans 14 residues. Germline lookup yields CDR1 LGHDT and CDR2 YNNKEL (reference sequence). V was pared by 3 bases and J by 0 bases, with 6 bases between. CDR3 DNA: TGTGCCAGCAGCCAGGGGGGCTCTGGAAACACCATATATTTT. Translated, it gives CASSQGGSGNTIYF.

The chain recombines TRBV7-6 with TRBJ2-1, with 10 nucleotides matching TRBD2. Germline lookup yields CDR1 SGHVS and CDR2 FNYEAQ. The ends lost 5 bases at V and 8 bases at J; junction bases unmatched: 12. The CDR3 loop spans 16 amino acids. Here the CDR3 DNA reads TGTGCCAGCAGCCGAGTCCAGAGCGGGGGGGGCCATGAGCAGTTCTTC. Translated: CASSRVQSGGGHEQFF. The whole variable domain, remainder taken from reference TRBV7-6 and TRBJ2-1, is GAGVSQSPRYKVTKRGQDVALRCDPISGHVSLYWYRQALGQGPEFLTYFNYEAQQDKSGLPNDRFSAERPEGSISTLTIQRTEQRDSAMYRCASSRVQSGGGHEQFFGPGTRLTVL.

The chain has TRBV10-3 and TRBJ2-3; 7 nucleotides match TRBD1. The ends lost 6 bases at V and 3 bases at J; junction bases unmatched: 12. Per germline, CDR1 ENHRY and CDR2 SYGVKD. CDR3 length: 16 amino acids. This CDR3 is CAIRNPGQSETDTQYF. Here the CDR3 DNA reads TGTGCCATCAGAAACCCGGGACAGTCAGAGACAGATACGCAGTATTTT.

J is TRBJ2-5 and V is TRBV19; possible D gene TRBD2, 6 bases. Trimming removed 3 bases at V and 3 bases at J, with 11 bases between. The germline V gene encodes CDR1 LNHDA and CDR2 SQIVND (reference sequence). The CDR3 runs 14 residues. CDR3 sequence reads: CASSMRGGEETQYF. The CDR3 DNA sequence: TGTGCCAGTAGTATGAGGGGCGGGGAAGAGACCCAGTACTTC.

This sequence joins TRBV28 and TRBJ1-5; D is uncertain. V lost 4 bases, J lost 3 bases, and 4 bases lay in between. This CDR3 is 12 amino acids long. Per the germline V gene, CDR1 is MDHEN and CDR2 is SYDVKM. The DNA for the CDR3 is TGTGCCAGCAGTTCGTACAATCAGCCCCAGCATTTT. Translating gives CASSSYNQPQHF.

The CDR3 DNA reads TGTGCCAGCAGCTTAGGCCAGGGTTATGAAAAACTGTTTTTT. Protein sequence: CASSLGQGYEKLFF. V is TRBV13 and J is TRBJ1-4, with D possibly TRBD1 on 5 matching bases. The CDR3 is 14 amino acids. In germline, CDR1 is PRHDT, CDR2 FYEKMQ (reference sequence). The V gene lost 0 bases and the J gene lost 6 bases, with 8 bases spanning the gap.

The rearrangement joins TRBV7-2 to TRBJ1-2; no clear D. V shed 1 base and J shed 0 bases, with 9 bases lying between them. The length of the CDR3 is 15 residues. CDR1 is SGHTA, CDR2 FQGNSA, per germline. The CDR3 sequence: CASSLVPSPNYGYTF. CDR3 in DNA: TGTGCCAGCAGCTTAGTTCCGAGTCCTAACTATGGCTACACCTTC.

CDR3 loop: CASSYWADTPETQYF. The DNA of the CDR3 is TGTGCCAGCAGTTACTGGGCGGATACCCCGGAGACCCAGTACTTC. The chain couples TRBV6-2 or TRBV6-3 to TRBJ2-5; unclear D gene. The ends were cut back, 1 base at V and 5 bases at J, with 14 bases in the middle. CDR3 length: 15 residues. Germline values: CDR1 MNHEY, CDR2 SVGEGT.

This clone was recorded a few times. This chain uses TRBV10-3 with TRBJ1-5; D is uncertain. The CDR3 length is 14 residues. In germline, CDR1 is ENHRY, CDR2 SYGVKD. V was shortened by 0 bases and J by 2 bases, with 5 bases between the two germline ends. The chain's CDR3 is CAISESDRNQPQHF. The CDR3 bases are TGTGCCATCAGTGAGTCGGACCGCAATCAGCCCCAGCATTTT.

This clone came up once. The rearrangement uses TRBV5-1 and TRBJ2-5, with D perhaps matching TRBD1 (5 bases). V was shortened by 2 bases and J by 3 bases, with 11 bases between the two germline ends. Germline CDR1 is SGHRS and CDR2 is YFSETQ. The CDR3 spans 14 residues. The CDR3 region is CASSFTGREETQYF. The CDR3 DNA is TGCGCCAGCAGCTTTACAGGCAGGGAAGAGACCCAGTACTTC.

The CDR3 protein is CASSGGDTQYF. For the CDR3, the DNA is TGTGCCAGCAGCGGGGGAGATACGCAGTATTTT. The chain couples TRBV9 to TRBJ2-3; no firm D call. This CDR3 has 11 amino acids. Germline CDR1 is SGDLS and CDR2 is YYNGEE. V lost 3 bases, J lost 5 bases, and 4 bases lay in between.

V and J are TRBV6-6 and TRBJ2-7; 8 bases match TRBD1. The CDR3 has 14 amino acids. Germline V gene sequence: CDR1 MNHNY, CDR2 SVGAGI (reference sequence). The V segment lost 4 bases and the J segment 4 bases; nucleotides outside the gene matches: 6. CDR3 in DNA: TGTGCCAGCAGTTTAGGGACAGGCTATTACGAGCAGTACTTC. This codes for CASSLGTGYYEQYF.

The gene calls are TRBV6-2 or TRBV6-3 and TRBJ1-5; perhaps TRBD1 as D (6 bases). Germline CDR1 is MNHEY and CDR2 is SVGEGT. With 5 bases removed from V and 4 bases from J, the gap between germline ends came to 21 bases. This CDR3 spans 17 amino acids. Here the CDR3 DNA reads TGTGCCAGCAGTCACCGACCTCTAAGACAGGAAAATCAGCCCCAGCATTTT. This sequence encodes CASSHRPLRQENQPQHF.

This chain uses TRBV30 with TRBJ2-5; D is undetermined. CDR1 is GTSNPN, CDR2 SVGIG, per germline (reference sequence). V lost 1 base to trimming and J lost 2 bases, with 8 bases between them. CDR3 length: 13 residues. The CDR3 protein is CAWSEAAQETQYF. CDR3 nucleotide sequence: TGTGCCTGGAGTGAGGCAGCTCAAGAGACCCAGTACTTC.